This record looks at one T cell receptor (beta chain) sequence and its context. Antigen unknown. Different DNA sequences within this sample yield the same CDR3. These data come from a study of vaccination effects on CD4 cells after COVID-19. Trimming took 4 bases from V and 7 from J, leaving 6 bases between them. The germline V gene has CDR1 SGHRS and CDR2 YFSETQ. The CDR3 covers 12 residues. CD4+ T cell isolation took place after 10 days of culture. Of the BNT162b2 and mRNA-1273 vaccines, participants received two doses of one or the other. Profiled with immunoSEQ multiplex PCR; TCRdb holds only in-frame clones, not every one. The sample lists some 66,000 clones, roughly 80% occurring once.

This TCR derives from a human donor who received a COVID-19 vaccine. Here the sequenced sample was CD4+ T cells from PBMCs cultured without peptide, taken after COVID-19 vaccination. This rearrangement joins TRBV5-1 to TRBJ1-6; D remains ambiguous. DNA of the CDR3: TGCGCCAGCAGCCTGGAGAATTCACCCCTCCACTTT. Translating gives CASSLENSPLHF.